The T cell receptor beta chain described here comes from a study of CD8+ T cells in alopecia areata. As for the study in general: By percentage of affected scalp area, the severity of treated patients was scored.

This clone has just a few counts. Sequencing relied on a cDNA template that was reverse transcribed from extracted RNA. Sequenced by immunoSEQ multiplex PCR; TCRdb stores in-frame clones only, minus some. The sample lists a few hundred thousand clones, about two fifths seen once, with almost 0.5% in the top ten. Treatment of the sample: oral pan-JAK inhibitor, 5-10 mg twice daily. Germline loops: CDR1 MNHEY, CDR2 SMNVEV (reference sequence). The ends were cut back, 8 bases at V and 4 bases at J, with 18 bases in the middle. This CDR3 comprises 14 residues. The rearrangement links TRBV27 to TRBJ2-7; D is tentatively TRBD1 or TRBD2 (5 bases each). The input for sequencing was CD4+ T cells sorted from blood, taken at approximately week 30, from a patient treated with tofacitinib. The receptor was derived from a human donor with alopecia areata. DNA of the CDR3: TGTGCCAGCTCCCCGGAAGGGACGCGGTACGAGCAGTACTTC. Its protein is CASSPEGTRYEQYF.